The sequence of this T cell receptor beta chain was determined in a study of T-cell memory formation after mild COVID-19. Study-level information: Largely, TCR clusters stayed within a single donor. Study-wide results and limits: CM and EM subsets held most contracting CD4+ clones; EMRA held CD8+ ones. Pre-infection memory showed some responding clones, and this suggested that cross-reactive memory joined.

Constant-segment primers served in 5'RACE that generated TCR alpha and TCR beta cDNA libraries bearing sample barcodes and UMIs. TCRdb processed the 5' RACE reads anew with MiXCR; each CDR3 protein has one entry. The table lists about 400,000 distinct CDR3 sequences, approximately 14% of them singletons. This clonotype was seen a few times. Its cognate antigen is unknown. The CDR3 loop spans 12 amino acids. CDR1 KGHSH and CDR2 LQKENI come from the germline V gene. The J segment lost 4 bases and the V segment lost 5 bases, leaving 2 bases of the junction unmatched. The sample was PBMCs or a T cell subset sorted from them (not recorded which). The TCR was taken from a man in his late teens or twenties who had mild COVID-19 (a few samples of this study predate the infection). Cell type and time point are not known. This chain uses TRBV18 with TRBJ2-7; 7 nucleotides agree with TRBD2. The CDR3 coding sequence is TGTGCCAGCTCAGGGGGGGAATACGAGCAGTACTTC. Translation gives CASSGGEYEQYF.